These T cell receptor beta chains were read from a single sample in a study of T-cell memory formation after mild COVID-19. TCRdb independently ran MiXCR on the 5' RACE reads; one entry per CDR3 protein. The sample yields some 600,000 distinct CDR3 sequences, around 15% seen once. The sample taken for sequencing was PBMCs or a T cell subset sorted from them (not recorded which). The receptors originated from an adult woman who had mild COVID-19 (a few samples of this study predate the infection). Cell type and time point are not known. Each CDR3 is given without its conserved first and last residue.

CDR3aa: SARRVSLGPDTQY
j_gene: TRBJ2-3
v_gene: TRBV20-1

CDR3aa: ATSRDLGQGGDTQY
j_gene: TRBJ2-3
v_gene: TRBV15

CDR3aa: ASSRALDTQY
j_gene: TRBJ2-3
v_gene: TRBV7-9

CDR3aa: ASSLGWDSLVGTEAF
j_gene: TRBJ1-1
v_gene: TRBV11-2

CDR3aa: ASAGTRNEQF
j_gene: TRBJ2-1
v_gene: TRBV6-1

CDR3aa: ASSTDRVGQF
j_gene: TRBJ2-1
v_gene: TRBV5-1

CDR3aa: ASSFLAGGVGQETQY
j_gene: TRBJ2-5
v_gene: TRBV5-6

CDR3aa: ASSERTQY
j_gene: TRBJ2-5
v_gene: TRBV2

CDR3aa: AISETGQGATNEKLF
j_gene: TRBJ1-4
v_gene: TRBV10-3

CDR3aa: ASSLGGWGATEAF
j_gene: TRBJ1-1
v_gene: TRBV5-4

CDR3aa: SVEGSYEQY
j_gene: TRBJ2-7
v_gene: TRBV29-1

CDR3aa: ASSAEYGYT
j_gene: TRBJ1-2
v_gene: TRBV5-1

CDR3aa: ASSKGVAGGPLF
j_gene: TRBJ2-2
v_gene: TRBV21-1

CDR3aa: ASSPGAGQGYTEAF
j_gene: TRBJ1-1
v_gene: TRBV5-6

CDR3aa: ASSKQGGTGNTIY
j_gene: TRBJ1-3
v_gene: TRBV6-5

CDR3aa: ASSLQRGRNTGELF
j_gene: TRBJ2-2
v_gene: TRBV5-1

CDR3aa: ASSFGGQGAYEQY
j_gene: TRBJ2-7
v_gene: TRBV5-1

CDR3aa: ASSAWMGADTQY
j_gene: TRBJ2-3
v_gene: TRBV27

CDR3aa: ASSPRVIEGAADTQY
j_gene: TRBJ2-3
v_gene: TRBV18

CDR3aa: ASPSSGGRWDGYT
j_gene: TRBJ1-2
v_gene: TRBV7-9

CDR3aa: ASSSPSGGRDEQF
j_gene: TRBJ2-1
v_gene: TRBV6-2/TRBV6-3

CDR3aa: ASSLDSDLAKNIQY
j_gene: TRBJ2-4
v_gene: TRBV3-1

CDR3aa: SVEDGFRDRDEKLF
j_gene: TRBJ1-4
v_gene: TRBV29-1

CDR3aa: ATSDPGLANIQY
j_gene: TRBJ2-4
v_gene: TRBV24-1

CDR3aa: SVAGSNQPQH
j_gene: TRBJ1-5
v_gene: TRBV29-1

CDR3aa: ASSENRETEAF
j_gene: TRBJ1-1
v_gene: TRBV6-2/TRBV6-3

CDR3aa: ASRKSTGELF
j_gene: TRBJ2-2
v_gene: TRBV25-1

CDR3aa: ASSEAVGQSLNYGYT
j_gene: TRBJ1-2
v_gene: TRBV2

CDR3aa: ASSQGRGMDTEAF
j_gene: TRBJ1-1
v_gene: TRBV4-1

CDR3aa: ASSLDPSSSSYNSPLH
j_gene: TRBJ1-6
v_gene: TRBV5-4

CDR3aa: ASSPREGSYGYT
j_gene: TRBJ1-2
v_gene: TRBV7-3

CDR3aa: SVLRGGTEAF
j_gene: TRBJ1-1
v_gene: TRBV29-1

CDR3aa: ASTLDASQPQH
j_gene: TRBJ1-5
v_gene: TRBV7-2

CDR3aa: ASSLVRGSGYT
j_gene: TRBJ1-2
v_gene: TRBV12-3/TRBV12-4

CDR3aa: ASSPMDGNTEAF
j_gene: TRBJ1-1
v_gene: TRBV18

CDR3aa: ASSTAGGQETQY
j_gene: TRBJ2-5
v_gene: TRBV19

CDR3aa: ASSYGTSGGNTYEQY
j_gene: TRBJ2-7
v_gene: TRBV6-6

CDR3aa: ASSTPGQRLTGELF
j_gene: TRBJ2-2
v_gene: TRBV19

CDR3aa: ASSLDPWTGSSYNEQF
j_gene: TRBJ2-1
v_gene: TRBV5-1

CDR3aa: ASSVVENEQF
j_gene: TRBJ2-1
v_gene: TRBV9

CDR3aa: ATNPGQGAGELF
j_gene: TRBJ2-2
v_gene: TRBV24-1

CDR3aa: SARGSGSYEQY
j_gene: TRBJ2-7
v_gene: TRBV20-1

CDR3aa: ASSERSGQRVNTEAF
j_gene: TRBJ1-1
v_gene: TRBV6-1